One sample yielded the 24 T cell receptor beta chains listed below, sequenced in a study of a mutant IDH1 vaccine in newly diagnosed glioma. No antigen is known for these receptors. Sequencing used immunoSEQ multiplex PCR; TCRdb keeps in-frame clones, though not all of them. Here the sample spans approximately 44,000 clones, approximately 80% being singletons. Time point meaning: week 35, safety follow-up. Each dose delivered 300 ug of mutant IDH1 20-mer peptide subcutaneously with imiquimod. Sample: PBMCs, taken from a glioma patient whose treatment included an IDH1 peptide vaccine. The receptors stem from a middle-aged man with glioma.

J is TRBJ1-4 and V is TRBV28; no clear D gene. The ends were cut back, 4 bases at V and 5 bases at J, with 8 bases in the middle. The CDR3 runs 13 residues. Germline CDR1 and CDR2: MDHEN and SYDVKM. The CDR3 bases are TGTGCCAGCAGTTCCAGCTGGAATGAAAAACTGTTTTTT. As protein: CASSSSWNEKLFF. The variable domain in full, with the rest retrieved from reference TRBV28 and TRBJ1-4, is DVKVTQSSRYLVKRTGEKVFLECVQDMDHENMFWYRQDPGLGLRLIYFSYDVKMKEKGDIPEGYSVSREKKERFSLILESASTNQTSMYLCASSSSWNEKLFFGSGTQLSVL.

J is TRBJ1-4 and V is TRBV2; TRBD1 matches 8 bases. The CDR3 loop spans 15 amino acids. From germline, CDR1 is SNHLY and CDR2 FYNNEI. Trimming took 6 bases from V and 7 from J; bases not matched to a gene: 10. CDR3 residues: CASSSQGARGEKLFF. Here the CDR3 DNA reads TGTGCCAGCAGCTCCCAGGGGGCCCGAGGTGAAAAACTGTTTTTT.

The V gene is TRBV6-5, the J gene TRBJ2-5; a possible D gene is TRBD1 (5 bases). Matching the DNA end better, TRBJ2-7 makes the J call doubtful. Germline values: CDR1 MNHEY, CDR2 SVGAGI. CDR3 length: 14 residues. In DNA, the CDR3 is TGTGCCAGCAGCTACGGCAGGGTTGACTACGAGCAGTACTTC. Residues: CASSYGRVDYEQYF.

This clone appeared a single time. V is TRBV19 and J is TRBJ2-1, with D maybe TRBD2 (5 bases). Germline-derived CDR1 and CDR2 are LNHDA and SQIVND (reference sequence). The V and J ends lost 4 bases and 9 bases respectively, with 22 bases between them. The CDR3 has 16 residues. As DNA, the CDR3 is TGTGCCAGTAGTACGGGGATGAGCGGAACTTGGCGTGAGCAGTTCTTC. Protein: CASSTGMSGTWREQFF.

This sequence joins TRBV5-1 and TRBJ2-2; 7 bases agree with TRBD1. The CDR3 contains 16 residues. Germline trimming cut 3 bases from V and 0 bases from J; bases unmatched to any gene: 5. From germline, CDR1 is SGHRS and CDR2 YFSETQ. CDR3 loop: CASSYVGTANTGELFF. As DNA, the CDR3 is TGCGCCAGCAGCTACGTTGGGACAGCGAACACCGGGGAGCTGTTTTTT.

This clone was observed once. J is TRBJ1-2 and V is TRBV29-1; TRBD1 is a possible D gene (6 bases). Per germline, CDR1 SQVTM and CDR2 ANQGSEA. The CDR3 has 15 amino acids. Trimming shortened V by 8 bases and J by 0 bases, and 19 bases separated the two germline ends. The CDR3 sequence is CSSEKERGSNYGYTF. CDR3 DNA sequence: TGCAGCTCTGAGAAGGAGAGGGGGTCTAACTATGGCTACACCTTC.

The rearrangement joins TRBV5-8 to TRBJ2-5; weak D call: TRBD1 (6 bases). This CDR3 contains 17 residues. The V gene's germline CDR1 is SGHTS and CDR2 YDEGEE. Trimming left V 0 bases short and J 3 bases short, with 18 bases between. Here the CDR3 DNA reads TGTGCCAGCAGCTTGGGGACCGGGACAAGGGCGAAAGAGACCCAGTACTTC. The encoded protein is CASSLGTGTRAKETQYF.

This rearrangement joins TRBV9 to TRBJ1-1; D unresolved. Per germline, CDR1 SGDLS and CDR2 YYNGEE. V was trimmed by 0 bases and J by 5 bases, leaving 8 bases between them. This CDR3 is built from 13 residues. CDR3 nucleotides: TGTGCCAGCAGCGTAGGTGGGGATACTGAAGCTTTCTTT. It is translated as CASSVGGDTEAFF.

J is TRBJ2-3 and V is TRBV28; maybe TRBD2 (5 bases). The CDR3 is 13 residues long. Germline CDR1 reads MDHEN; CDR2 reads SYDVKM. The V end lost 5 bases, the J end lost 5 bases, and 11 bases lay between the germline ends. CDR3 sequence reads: CASSPLGLDTQYF. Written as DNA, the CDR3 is TGTGCCAGCAGTCCACTAGGATTAGATACGCAGTATTTT.

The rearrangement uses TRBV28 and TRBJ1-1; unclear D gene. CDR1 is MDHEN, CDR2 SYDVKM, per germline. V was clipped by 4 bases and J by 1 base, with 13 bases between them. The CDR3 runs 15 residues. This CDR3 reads CASSSYLLANTEAFF. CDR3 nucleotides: TGTGCCAGCAGTTCCTACTTGTTAGCGAACACTGAAGCTTTCTTT. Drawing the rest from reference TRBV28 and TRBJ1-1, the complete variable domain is DVKVTQSSRYLVKRTGEKVFLECVQDMDHENMFWYRQDPGLGLRLIYFSYDVKMKEKGDIPEGYSVSREKKERFSLILESASTNQTSMYLCASSSYLLANTEAFFGQGTRLTVV.

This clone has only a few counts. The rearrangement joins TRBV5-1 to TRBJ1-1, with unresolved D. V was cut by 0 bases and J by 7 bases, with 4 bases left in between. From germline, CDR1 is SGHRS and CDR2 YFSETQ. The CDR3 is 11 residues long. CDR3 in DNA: TGCGCCAGCAGCTTGGGAGTTGAAGCTTTCTTT. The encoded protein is CASSLGVEAFF.

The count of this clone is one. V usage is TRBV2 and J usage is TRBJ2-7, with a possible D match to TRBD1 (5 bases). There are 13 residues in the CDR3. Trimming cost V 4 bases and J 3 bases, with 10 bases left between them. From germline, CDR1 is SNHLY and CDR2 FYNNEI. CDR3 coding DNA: TGTGCCAGCAGTGCAGACAGCTACTACGAGCAGTACGTC. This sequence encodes CASSADSYYEQYV.

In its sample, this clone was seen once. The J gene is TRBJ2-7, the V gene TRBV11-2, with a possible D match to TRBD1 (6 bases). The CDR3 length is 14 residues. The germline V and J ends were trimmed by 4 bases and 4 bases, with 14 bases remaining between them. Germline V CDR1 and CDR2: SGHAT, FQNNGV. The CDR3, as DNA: TGTGCCAGCAGCTCAGGGGCAGGGCGGTACGAGCAGTACTTC. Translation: CASSSGAGRYEQYF.

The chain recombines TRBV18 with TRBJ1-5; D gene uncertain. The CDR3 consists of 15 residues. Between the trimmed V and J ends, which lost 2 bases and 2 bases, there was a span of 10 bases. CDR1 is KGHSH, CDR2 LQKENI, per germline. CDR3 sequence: CASSPIGQGNQPQHF. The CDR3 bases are TGTGCCAGCTCACCAATCGGCCAGGGCAATCAGCCCCAGCATTTT. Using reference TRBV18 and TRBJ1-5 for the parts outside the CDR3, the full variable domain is NAGVMQNPRHLVRRRGQEARLRCSPMKGHSHVYWYRQLPEEGLKFMVYLQKENIIDESGMPKERFSAEFPKEGPSILRIQQVVRGDSAAYFCASSPIGQGNQPQHFGDGTRLSIL.

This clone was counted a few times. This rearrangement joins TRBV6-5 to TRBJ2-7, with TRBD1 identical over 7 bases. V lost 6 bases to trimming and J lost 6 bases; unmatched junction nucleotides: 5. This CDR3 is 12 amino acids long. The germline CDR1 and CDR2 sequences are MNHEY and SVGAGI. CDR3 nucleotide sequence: TGTGCCAGCAGCCCCGGGACAGTCGAGCAGTACGTC. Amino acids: CASSPGTVEQYV.

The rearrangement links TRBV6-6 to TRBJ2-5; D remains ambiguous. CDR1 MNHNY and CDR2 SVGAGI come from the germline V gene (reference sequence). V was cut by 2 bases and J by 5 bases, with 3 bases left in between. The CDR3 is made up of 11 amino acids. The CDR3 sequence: CASSYRETQYF. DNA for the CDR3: TGTGCCAGCAGTTACCGGGAGACCCAGTACTTC.

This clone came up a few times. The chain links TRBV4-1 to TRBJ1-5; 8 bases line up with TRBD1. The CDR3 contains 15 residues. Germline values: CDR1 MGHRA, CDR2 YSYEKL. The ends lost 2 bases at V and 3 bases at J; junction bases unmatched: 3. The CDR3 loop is CASSQRDRFNQPQHF. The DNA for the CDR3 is TGCGCCAGCAGCCAACGGGACAGGTTCAATCAGCCCCAGCATTTT.

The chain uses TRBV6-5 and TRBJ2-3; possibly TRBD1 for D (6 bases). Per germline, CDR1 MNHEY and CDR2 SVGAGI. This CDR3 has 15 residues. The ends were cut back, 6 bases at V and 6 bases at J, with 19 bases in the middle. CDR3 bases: TGTGCCAGCAGCCCAGGGGTGCTCCTCTCGGATACGCAGTATTTT. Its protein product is CASSPGVLLSDTQYF.

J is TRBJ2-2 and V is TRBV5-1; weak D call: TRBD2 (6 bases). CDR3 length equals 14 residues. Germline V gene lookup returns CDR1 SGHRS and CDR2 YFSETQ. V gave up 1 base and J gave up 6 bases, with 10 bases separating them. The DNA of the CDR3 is TGCGCCAGCAGCTTGAGAGGGGAGGCCGGGGAGCTGTTTTTT. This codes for CASSLRGEAGELFF.

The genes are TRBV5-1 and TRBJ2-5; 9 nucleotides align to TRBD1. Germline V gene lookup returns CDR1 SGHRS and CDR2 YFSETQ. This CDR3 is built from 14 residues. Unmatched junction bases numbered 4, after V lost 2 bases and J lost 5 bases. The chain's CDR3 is CASSFGQGRETQYF. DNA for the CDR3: TGCGCCAGCAGCTTCGGACAGGGGAGGGAGACCCAGTACTTC.

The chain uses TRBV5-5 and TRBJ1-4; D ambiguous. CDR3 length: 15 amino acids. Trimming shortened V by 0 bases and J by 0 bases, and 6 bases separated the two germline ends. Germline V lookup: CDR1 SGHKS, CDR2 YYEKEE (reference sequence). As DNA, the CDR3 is TGTGCCAGCAGCTTGGCGAGTGCAACTAATGAAAAACTGTTTTTT. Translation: CASSLASATNEKLFF.

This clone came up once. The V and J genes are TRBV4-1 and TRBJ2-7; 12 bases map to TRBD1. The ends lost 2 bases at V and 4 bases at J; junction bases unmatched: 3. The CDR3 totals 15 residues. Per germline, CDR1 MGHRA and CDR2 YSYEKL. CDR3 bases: TGCGCCAGCAGCCAACCGGGACAGGGGGCATACGAGCAGTACTTC. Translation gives CASSQPGQGAYEQYF.

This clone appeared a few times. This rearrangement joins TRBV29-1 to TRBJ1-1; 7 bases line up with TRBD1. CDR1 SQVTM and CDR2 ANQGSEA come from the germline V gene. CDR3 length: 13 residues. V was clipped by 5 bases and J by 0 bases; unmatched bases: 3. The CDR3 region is CSVSTGMNTEAFF. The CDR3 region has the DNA TGCAGCGTTTCGACAGGGATGAACACTGAAGCTTTCTTT.

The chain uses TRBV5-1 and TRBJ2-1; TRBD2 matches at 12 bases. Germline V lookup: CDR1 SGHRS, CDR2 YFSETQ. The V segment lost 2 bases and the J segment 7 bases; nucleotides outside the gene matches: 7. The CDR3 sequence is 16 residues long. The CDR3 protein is CASSLTSGRLGNEQFF. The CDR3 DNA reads TGCGCCAGCAGCTTAACTAGCGGGAGGTTAGGGAATGAGCAGTTCTTC.